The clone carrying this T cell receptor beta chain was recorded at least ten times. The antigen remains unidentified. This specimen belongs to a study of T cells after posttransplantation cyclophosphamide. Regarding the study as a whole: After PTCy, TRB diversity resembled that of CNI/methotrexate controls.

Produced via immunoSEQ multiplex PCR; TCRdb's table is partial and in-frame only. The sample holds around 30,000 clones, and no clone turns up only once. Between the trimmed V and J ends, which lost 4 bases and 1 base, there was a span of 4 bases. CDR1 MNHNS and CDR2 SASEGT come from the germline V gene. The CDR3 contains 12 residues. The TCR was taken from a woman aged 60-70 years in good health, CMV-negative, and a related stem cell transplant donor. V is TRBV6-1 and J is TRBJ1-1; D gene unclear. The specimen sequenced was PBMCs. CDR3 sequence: CASSVQNTEAFF. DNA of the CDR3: TGTGCCAGCAGTGTTCAGAACACTGAAGCTTTCTTT.